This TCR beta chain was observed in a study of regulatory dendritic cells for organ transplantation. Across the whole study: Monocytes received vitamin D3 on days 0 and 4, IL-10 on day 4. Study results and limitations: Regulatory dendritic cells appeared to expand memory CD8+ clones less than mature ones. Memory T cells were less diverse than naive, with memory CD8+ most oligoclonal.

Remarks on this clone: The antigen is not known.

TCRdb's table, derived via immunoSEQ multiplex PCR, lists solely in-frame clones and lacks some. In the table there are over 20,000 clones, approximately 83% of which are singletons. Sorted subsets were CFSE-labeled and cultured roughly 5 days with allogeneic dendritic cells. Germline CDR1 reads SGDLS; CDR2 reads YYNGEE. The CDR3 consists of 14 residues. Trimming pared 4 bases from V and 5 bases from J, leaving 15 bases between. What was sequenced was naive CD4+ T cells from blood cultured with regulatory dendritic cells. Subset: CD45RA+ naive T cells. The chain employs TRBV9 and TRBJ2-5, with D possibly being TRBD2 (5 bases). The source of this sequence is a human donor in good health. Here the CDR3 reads CASSFSREKETQYF. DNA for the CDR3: TGTGCCAGCAGCTTCAGTAGGGAGAAGGAGACCCAGTACTTC.